This TCR beta chain derives from a study of tumor-infiltrating lymphocytes in primary liver carcinoma. Regarding this clonotype: The junction differs from germline at one of its ends, possibly a read error.

Total RNA amounting to around 450 ng was the source from which TCR beta cDNA was made with a constant-region primer. Nested multiplex PCR, run for three rounds with slightly modified ARM-PCR, yielded TCR beta libraries. It was with TRBV1-TRBV30 forward primers and a C-beta reverse primer that the first two PCR rounds were run, at approximately 9 cycles each. TCRdb re-derived calls from the multiplex PCR reads in MiXCR, one entry per CDR3 protein. The sample has roughly 120,000 distinct CDR3 sequences; around 60% are singletons. Taking about 17-31 mg of unsorted bulk tissue, the authors co-extracted RNA and DNA. The CDR3 runs 16 residues. The germline V gene has CDR1 SGHAT and CDR2 FQNNGV.

Specimen: liver tumor tissue from sampling region 3. Stated subset: tumor region T3, left-lateral pole. The chain recombines TRBV11-2 with TRBJ2-5, with 8 bases fitting TRBD2. The TCR sequence derives from a woman aged 55-69 years with primary liver carcinoma and hepatitis B virus infection. The CDR3 region is CASSSRTSSWASTQYF. As DNA, the CDR3 is TGTGCAAGCAGCTCCCGGACTAGCAGTTGGGCATCGACCCAGTACTTC.